This TCR beta chain was captured by sequencing in a study of regulatory T cells in long-lasting Graves disease. The CDR3 is 16 amino acids. V was trimmed by 1 base and J by 2 bases, leaving 15 bases between them. CDR1 SGDLS and CDR2 YYNGEE come from the germline V gene. The TCR beta library used iRepertoire HTBI primers with Arm-PCR amplification of CDR3. TCRdb used MiXCR to reprocess the multiplex PCR reads, holding one entry per CDR3 protein. The sample has approximately 350,000 distinct CDR3 sequences, approximately 25% seen once. The sample's time point: persistent/refractory GD, antithyroid drugs over 5 years with positive TRAb. Extracted RNA from PBMCs served as the source of the TCR library. This clonotype appeared many times.

Sequencing was performed on peripheral blood mononuclear cells (PBMCs), taken when the disease was refractory, from a patient treated with antithyroid drugs. This clonotype originated in a woman between 40 and 55 years old with Graves disease. This sequence joins TRBV9 and TRBJ2-5, with D maybe TRBD1 (6 bases). The CDR3 spells CASSVRDTVQQETQYF. In DNA, the CDR3 is TGTGCCAGCAGCGTACGGGACACCGTACAACAAGAGACCCAGTACTTC.